This T cell receptor beta chain was captured by sequencing in a study of lung T cells in sarcoidosis with Löfgren's syndrome. For the study at large: CD4+ T cells build up in sarcoidosis bronchoalveolar lavage fluid.

Notes on the study in general: Löfgren's syndrome patients reportedly showed greatest TRAV12-1 and TRBV2 expansion versus controls. Recognition of an unidentified sarcoidosis antigen was only suggested.

As to this clonotype: What it binds is unknown. A clone one base away is much larger, so this may be a read error.

Germline V gives CDR1 MDHEN, CDR2 SYDVKM. The J segment lost 4 bases and the V segment lost 5 bases, leaving 10 bases of the junction unmatched. The CDR3 runs 16 residues. TCRdb fed the reads into MiXCR, producing one record per CDR3 protein. The table has about 63,000 distinct CDR3 sequences, 21% seen once; the top ten hold 2% to 2.5%. V is TRBV28 and J is TRBJ1-5; TRBD1 matches 8 bases. This clonotype originated in a human donor with sarcoidosis (Löfgren's syndrome or another form), or a control subject (not recorded which). The sequencing sample was made of CD4+ T cells from PBMCs. CDR3 loop: CASSTFRQGQNQPQHF. DNA of the CDR3: TGTGCCAGCAGTACCTTTCGACAGGGGCAGAATCAGCCCCAGCATTTT.